Listed below are T cell receptor beta chains from one sample, sequenced in a study of cytomegalovirus exposure and HLA in healthy donors. The assay was immunoSEQ multiplex PCR, and TCRdb's table has in-frame clones only and misses some. The sample includes fewer than 200,000 clones, approximately 67% of them seen just once. The sequencing sample was made of PBMCs. The receptors were gathered from a woman aged 18-30 years in good health and CMV-seropositive. CDR3s include the opening cysteine and the closing phenylalanine or tryptophan. The D gene is left open where the match is weak. Clone size appears in some rows only: once, few, many, or a class for an expanded clone.

few	TRBV6-6	-	TRBJ2-7	CASSTGGLTKVEQYF	TGTGCCAGCAGCACTGGGGGACTCACCAAGGTGGAGCAGTACTTC
-	TRBV5-1	-	TRBJ2-1	CASSLFRGNYNEQFF	TGCGCCAGCAGCTTATTTAGGGGGAACTACAATGAGCAGTTCTTC
-	TRBV6-1	-	TRBJ2-1	CATDRLTRNEQFF	TGTGCCACCGACCGACTAACTCGAAATGAGCAGTTCTTC
-	TRBV15	-	TRBJ2-3	CATSRGAITDTQYF	TGTGCCACCAGCAGAGGGGCTATCACAGATACGCAGTATTTT
-	TRBV19	-	TRBJ1-6	CASSNRGGNSPLHF	TGTGCCAGTAGCAACAGAGGGGGTAATTCACCCCTCCACTTT
-	TRBV6-1	TRBD2	TRBJ2-7	CASREAQGLAGPWRYEQYF	TGTGCCAGCCGTGAGGCCCAGGGACTAGCGGGGCCTTGGCGCTACGAGCAGTACTTC
-	TRBV18	-	TRBJ1-5	CASSPLRGGGDQPQHF	TGTGCCAGCTCACCTTTACGAGGAGGAGGTGATCAGCCCCAGCATTTT
few	TRBV7-8	-	TRBJ1-5	CASSLAQGNQPQHF	TGTGCCAGCAGCTTAGCACAGGGTAATCAGCCCCAGCATTTT
-	TRBV6-6	-	TRBJ1-1	CASSYAQNTEAFF	TGTGCCAGCAGTTATGCGCAGAACACTGAAGCTTTCTTT
-	TRBV19	TRBD1	TRBJ2-3	CASSPDRASTDTQYF	TGTGCCAGTAGCCCCGACAGGGCCAGCACAGATACGCAGTATTTT
-	TRBV11-3	TRBD1	TRBJ2-1	CASSLRGTGGNEQFF	TGTGCCAGCAGCCTCCGAGGGACAGGGGGGAATGAGCAGTTCTTC
-	TRBV7-3	TRBD1	TRBJ1-2	CASSLTGQVEGGYTF	TGTGCCAGCAGCCTAACTGGACAGGTTGAAGGCGGCTACACCTTC
-	TRBV7-8	TRBD1	TRBJ2-7	CASSLAGQGGYEQYF	TGTGCCAGCAGCTTGGCCGGACAGGGGGGCTACGAGCAGTACTTC
-	TRBV5-1	-	TRBJ2-7	CASSLSGLINYEQYF	TGCGCCAGCAGCTTGTCGGGACTCATTAACTACGAGCAGTACTTC
-	TRBV4-1	-	TRBJ2-2	CASSGGVGLGELFF	TGCGCCAGCAGCGGAGGGGTTGGGTTGGGGGAGCTGTTTTTT
-	TRBV2	TRBD1	TRBJ2-1	CASSAESPLSGGEQFF	TGTGCCAGCAGCGCCGAGTCACCTCTCTCAGGGGGTGAGCAGTTCTTC
-	TRBV7-9	TRBD1	TRBJ1-5	CASSVQGDQPQHF	TGTGCCAGCAGCGTACAGGGGGATCAGCCCCAGCATTTT
-	TRBV15	-	TRBJ2-5	CATSRVEVRETQYF	TGTGCCACCAGCAGAGTGGAGGTTAGGGAGACCCAGTACTTC
-	TRBV2	-	TRBJ1-2	CASSDLGVGYTF	TGTGCCAGCAGTGATTTAGGGGTTGGCTACACCTTC
few	TRBV27	-	TRBJ2-5	CASKTRLETQYF	TGTGCCAGCAAAACCCGACTGGAGACCCAGTACTTC
-	TRBV30	TRBD2	TRBJ2-1	CAGRTLAGESAEQFF	TGTGCCGGACGAACACTAGCGGGAGAAAGTGCTGAGCAGTTCTTC
once	TRBV7-2	-	TRBJ1-1	CASSLGGGTEAFF	TGTGCCAGCAGCTTAGGGGGGGGCACTGAAGCTTTCTTT
few	TRBV9	TRBD2	TRBJ2-3	CASSLGLVQPDTQYF	TGTGCCAGCAGCCTCGGACTAGTTCAGCCAGATACGCAGTATTTT
-	TRBV5-1	-	TRBJ2-7	CASSSGTYYEQYF	TGCGCCAGCAGCTCCGGGACTTACTACGAGCAGTACTTC
-	TRBV5-4	TRBD1	TRBJ1-5	CASSVWGQGSQPQHF	TGTGCCAGCAGCGTTTGGGGACAGGGTTCCCAGCCCCAGCATTTT
-	TRBV4-1	-	TRBJ2-3	CASSQGGGADTQYF	TGCGCCAGCAGCCAAGGGGGCGGCGCAGATACGCAGTATTTT
-	TRBV5-6	-	TRBJ1-1	CASSFPGVNTEAFF	TGTGCCAGCAGCTTTCCGGGGGTGAACACTGAAGCTTTCTTT